Detailed here is one T cell receptor beta chain. This sample is drawn from a study of blood T cells in healthy people across ages. Together with a sample-barcoded 5' primer, a J-beta primer mix was included in a second PCR lasting roughly 6 to 12 cycles. MiXCR was run by TCRdb on the 5' RACE reads, yielding one entry per CDR3 protein. The table records more than 900,000 distinct CDR3 sequences, around 25% of them present only once. V was cut by 0 bases and J by 1 base, with 13 bases left in between. CDR1 and CDR2 (germline): MNHEY, SVGAGI. The CDR3 extends over 16 amino acids. This same sample was also part of a study on T cells of mothers and their children.

This clonotype originated in a girl under 10 years old in good health. The sample was blood. The gene calls are TRBV6-5 and TRBJ2-7; no definite D call. CDR3 sequence (DNA): TGTGCCAGCAGTTACTCGTATACTGAAGCTTCCTACGAGCAGTACTTC. Its translation is CASSYSYTEASYEQYF.